The source of this TCR beta chain is a study of patients and donors after allogeneic stem cell transplantation. TCRdb reanalysed the RT-PCR reads using MiXCR and keeps one entry per CDR3 protein. The sample has 200,000 to 250,000 distinct CDR3 sequences, 13% to 15% seen once; the top ten hold 11%. There are 16 residues in the CDR3. Germline-derived CDR1 and CDR2 are MNHNS and SASEGT. V lost 7 bases, J lost 0 bases, and 10 bases stayed unmatched. The source is a human donor who was either an allogeneic HSCT recipient or a stem cell or donor lymphocyte infusion donor (not recorded which). It is not recorded whose cells these are; they may come from a transplant donor. The chain carries TRBV6-1 and TRBJ2-3; 7 nucleotides line up with TRBD2. Sequences were obtained from blood, either unsorted or a sorted T cell fraction (not recorded which). The CDR3 is CASTYRGGNSTDTQYF. The CDR3 bases are TGTGCCAGCACCTACCGGGGAGGGAATAGCACAGATACGCAGTATTTT.